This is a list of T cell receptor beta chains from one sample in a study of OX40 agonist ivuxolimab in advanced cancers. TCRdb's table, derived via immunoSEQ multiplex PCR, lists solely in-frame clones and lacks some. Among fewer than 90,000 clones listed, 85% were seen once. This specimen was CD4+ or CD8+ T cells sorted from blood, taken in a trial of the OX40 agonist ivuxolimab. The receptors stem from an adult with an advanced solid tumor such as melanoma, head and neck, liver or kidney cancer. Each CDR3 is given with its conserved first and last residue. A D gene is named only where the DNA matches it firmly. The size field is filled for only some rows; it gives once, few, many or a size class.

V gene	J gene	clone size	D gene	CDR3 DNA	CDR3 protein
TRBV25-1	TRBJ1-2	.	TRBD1	TGTGCCAGCAGTGAGGGATATTTCCAGGGGGCTAGTAACTATGGCTACACCTTC	CASSEGYFQGASNYGYTF
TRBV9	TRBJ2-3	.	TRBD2	TGTGCCAGCAGCGTCACCAGCGGGGGCACAGATACGCAGTATTTT	CASSVTSGGTDTQYF
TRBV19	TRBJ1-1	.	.	TGTGCCAGTAGTTCCCATAGGGCTGAAGCTTTCTTT	CASSSHRAEAFF
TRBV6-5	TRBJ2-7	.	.	TGTGCCAGCACCCCAGACCGGGGTTCCTACGAGCAGTACTTC	CASTPDRGSYEQYF
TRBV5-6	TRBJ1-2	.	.	TGTGCCAGCAGCTTGGATGGCAGTCCTTATGGCTACACCTTC	CASSLDGSPYGYTF
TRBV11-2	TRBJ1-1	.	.	TGTGCCAGCACCCCGGGGGCAGGGAACACTGAAGCTTTCTTT	CASTPGAGNTEAFF
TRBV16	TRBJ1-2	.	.	TGTGCCAGCAGCCAATCGAGGTTATCGTATGGCTACACCTTC	CASSQSRLSYGYTF
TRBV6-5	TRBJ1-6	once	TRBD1	TGTGCCAGCGGCCCAGGGGGCATGCGTAATTCACCCCTCCACTTT	CASGPGGMRNSPLHF
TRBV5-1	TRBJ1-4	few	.	TGCGCCAGCAGTTTGTCAGGGTCTAATGAAAAACTGTTTTTT	CASSLSGSNEKLFF
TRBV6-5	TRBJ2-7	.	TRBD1	TGTGCCAGCAGTTACTTTTCCGGGACAGGGAATTACGAGCAGTACTTC	CASSYFSGTGNYEQYF